Below, 9 T cell receptor beta chains from the same sample are listed, as sequenced in a study of cytomegalovirus exposure and HLA in healthy donors. Vbeta (60) and Jbeta (13) primers were used in the PCR. This table comes from immunoSEQ multiplex PCR, and its TCRdb copy is limited to in-frame clones, with some not included. The table shows around 80,000 clones, with 62% occurring only once. Material for sequencing was PBMCs. These receptors all stem from a male donor in good health and CMV-seropositive.

In this sample, this clone turned up once. The CDR3 sequence is CASSIYREGQPQHF. The CDR3 DNA reads as TGTGCCAGTAGTATATACAGGGAAGGGCAGCCCCAGCATTTT. The chain couples TRBV19 to TRBJ1-5, with D possibly matching TRBD1 (6 bases). The CDR3 has 14 amino acids. Germline-derived CDR1 and CDR2 are LNHDA and SQIVND (reference sequence). V lost 2 bases to trimming and J lost 7 bases, with 12 bases between them. The complete variable domain, with remaining parts taken from reference TRBV19 and TRBJ1-5, reads DGGITQSPKYLFRKEGQNVTLSCEQNLNHDAMYWYRQDPGQGLRLIYYSQIVNDFQKGDIAEGYSVSREKKESFPLTVTSAQKNPTAFYLCASSIYREGQPQHFGDGTRLSIL.

The sample holds one count of this clone. The chain is built from TRBV10-2 and TRBJ1-1; D unresolved. This CDR3 is built from 14 residues. V was trimmed by 4 bases and J by 0 bases, leaving 9 bases between them. Germline CDR1 reads WSHSY; CDR2 reads SAAADI. The chain's CDR3 is CASSGGVMNTEAFF. CDR3 nucleotide sequence: TGCGCCAGCAGTGGCGGAGTGATGAACACTGAAGCTTTCTTT.

The chain joins TRBV19 to TRBJ1-3; a weak D match, TRBD1 (5 bases). V lost 2 bases and J 1 base, leaving 9 bases between the germline ends. Germline lookup yields CDR1 LNHDA and CDR2 SQIVND (reference sequence). The CDR3 spans 15 residues. DNA for the CDR3: TGTGCCAGTAGTATACTACCAGGGTCTGGAAACACCATATATTTT. This sequence encodes CASSILPGSGNTIYF.

This rearrangement joins TRBV6-6 to TRBJ1-6; perhaps TRBD1 as D (6 bases). Trimming pared 6 bases from V and 9 bases from J, leaving 12 bases between. From germline, CDR1 is MNHNY and CDR2 SVGAGI (reference sequence). The CDR3 sequence is 13 residues long. The CDR3 spells CASSTGIGSPLHF. The CDR3 DNA reads as TGTGCCAGCAGCACAGGGATAGGTTCACCCCTCCACTTT.

The chain combines TRBV29-1 with TRBJ2-1; 11 nucleotides match TRBD2. V lost 5 bases to trimming and J lost 11 bases; unmatched junction nucleotides: 8. The CDR3 has 13 residues. From germline, CDR1 is SQVTM and CDR2 ANQGSEA. This CDR3 reads CSVPPGLADQQFF. CDR3 DNA sequence: TGCAGCGTTCCTCCGGGACTAGCGGATCAGCAGTTCTTC.

The chain couples TRBV6-5 to TRBJ1-1, with no clear D. This CDR3 region has 13 residues. Trimming left V 6 bases short and J 3 bases short, with 11 bases between. Germline lookup yields CDR1 MNHEY and CDR2 SVGAGI. The DNA for the CDR3 is TGTGCCAGCAGCCGGAGAAAGGACACTGAAGCTTTCTTT. Amino acids: CASSRRKDTEAFF.

The V and J genes are TRBV7-9 and TRBJ1-4, with a tentative D call TRBD1 (5 bases). Per germline, CDR1 SEHNR and CDR2 FQNEAQ (reference sequence). The CDR3 contains 14 residues. Trimming cost V 4 bases and J 1 base, with 7 bases left between them. Here the CDR3 DNA reads TGTGCCAGCAGCTGGACATTAACTAATGAAAAACTGTTTTTT. This encodes CASSWTLTNEKLFF.

The chain combines TRBV7-2 with TRBJ2-1; 8 nucleotides align to TRBD1. The CDR3 has 15 residues. Germline V gives CDR1 SGHTA, CDR2 FQGNSA. Trimming cost V 1 base and J 7 bases; bases outside gene matches: 6. CDR3 nucleotides: TGTGCCAGCAGCTTAGTCCAGGGGGCGGGAAATGAGCAGTTCTTC. This translates into CASSLVQGAGNEQFF. Together with reference TRBV7-2 and TRBJ2-1, the CDR3 gives the full variable domain: GAGVSQSPSNKVTEKGKDVELRCDPISGHTALYWYRQSLGQGLEFLIYFQGNSAPDKSGLPSDRFSAERTGGSVSTLTIQRTQQEDSAVYLCASSLVQGAGNEQFFGPGTRLTVL.

This clone was seen only once. This rearrangement joins TRBV25-1 to TRBJ2-2; 8 nucleotides agree with TRBD2. The germline V gene has CDR1 MGHDK and CDR2 SYGVNS. The V and J ends lost 7 bases and 1 base, in that order; junction bases with no gene match: 5. The CDR3 covers 15 residues. CDR3: CASTARGGNTGELFF. In nucleotides, the CDR3 is TGTGCCAGCACCGCACGGGGGGGGAACACCGGGGAGCTGTTTTTT.